Listed here are 25 T cell receptor beta chains from one sample, sequenced in a study of cytomegalovirus exposure and HLA in healthy donors. Researchers ran the PCR with 60 Vbeta and 13 Jbeta primers. Only in-frame clones appear in the TCRdb table, and some are missing; sequencing was by immunoSEQ multiplex PCR. The sample records approximately 160,000 clones, approximately 79% being singletons. What was sequenced was PBMCs. These receptors all stem from a human donor in good health.

The chain is built from TRBV5-4 and TRBJ1-1; D unclear. There are 13 residues in the CDR3. V lost 4 bases, J lost 1 base, and 8 bases lay in between. Germline V gene data show CDR1 as SGHNT and CDR2 as YYREEE (reference sequence). The CDR3 spells CASSLGGNTEAFF. The CDR3 bases are TGTGCCAGCAGCCTTGGAGGGAACACTGAAGCTTTCTTT.

The chain uses TRBV25-1 and TRBJ2-1; 9 bases map to TRBD1. V was pared by 4 bases and J by 5 bases, with 6 bases of the junction left unmatched. CDR3 length: 15 amino acids. Germline assignment: CDR1 MGHDK and CDR2 SYGVNS. Here the CDR3 reads CASSADRGLHNEQFF. The CDR3, as DNA: TGTGCCAGCAGTGCGGACAGGGGACTCCACAATGAGCAGTTCTTC.

This chain links TRBV19 with TRBJ1-5; the D gene is possibly TRBD1 (6 bases). Trimming stripped 10 bases from V and 1 base from J, with 23 bases between. This CDR3 comprises 17 residues. Germline V gene sequence: CDR1 LNHDA, CDR2 SQIVND (reference sequence). CDR3 bases: TGTGCCACAACAACAAAGTACAGGGCGACGAGCAATCAGCCCCAGCATTTT. Amino acid sequence: CATTTKYRATSNQPQHF.

The chain links TRBV9 to TRBJ2-6, with 9 bases lining up with TRBD1. Germline V gene data show CDR1 as SGDLS and CDR2 as YYNGEE. V shed 4 bases, J shed 0 bases, and the junction held 14 bases outside the gene matches. CDR3 size: 20 residues. The CDR3 nucleotides read TGTGCCAGCAGCTATCCTACTCCGGGACAGGGACACTCTGGGGCCAACGTCCTGACTTTC. Translation gives CASSYPTPGQGHSGANVLTF.

This CDR3 is CASSRGGGQLSNQPQHF. The DNA of the CDR3 is TGTGCCAGCAGCCGAGGTGGGGGACAGCTCAGCAATCAGCCCCAGCATTTT. The chain couples TRBV11-2 to TRBJ1-5, with 7 bases identical to TRBD1. This CDR3 has 17 amino acids. V trimming: 5 bases; J trimming: 1 base; junction bases outside the gene matches: 11. Germline values: CDR1 SGHAT, CDR2 FQNNGV.

V gene TRBV7-9 combines with J gene TRBJ2-7, with D tentatively TRBD2 (7 bases). The CDR3 consists of 15 residues. From germline, CDR1 is SEHNR and CDR2 FQNEAQ (reference sequence). V dropped 3 bases and J dropped 3 bases, with 15 bases sitting between them. The CDR3 loop is CASSLWGGSYYEQYF. In DNA, the CDR3 is TGTGCCAGCAGCTTGTGGGGGGGCAGCTACTACGAGCAGTACTTC.

The chain has TRBV11-2 and TRBJ2-7; maybe TRBD2 (5 bases). The ends were cut back, 7 bases at V and 3 bases at J, with 19 bases in the middle. In germline, CDR1 is SGHAT, CDR2 FQNNGV. This CDR3 contains 15 residues. DNA for the CDR3: TGTGCCAGCAAGCCGACTACCAATGAACGCTACGAGCAGTACTTC. Encoded protein: CASKPTTNERYEQYF.

The DNA for the CDR3 is TGTGCCAGCAGTTCCAACCCGACAGGGAACTATGGCTACACCTTC. Translation gives CASSSNPTGNYGYTF. This sequence joins TRBV2 and TRBJ1-2; 7 bases map to TRBD1. The V segment lost 5 bases and the J segment 2 bases; nucleotides outside the gene matches: 8. Germline V gene lookup returns CDR1 SNHLY and CDR2 FYNNEI. The CDR3 is 15 amino acids.

This chain connects TRBV25-1 to TRBJ2-7; 8 nucleotides line up with TRBD1. V lost 7 bases to trimming and J lost 1 base; unmatched junction nucleotides: 3. Germline assignment: CDR1 MGHDK and CDR2 SYGVNS. The CDR3 is 13 residues long. The CDR3 DNA sequence: TGTGCCAGCACCGGGACAGGTTCCTACGAGCAGTACTTC. Translating gives CASTGTGSYEQYF.

V usage is TRBV27 and J usage is TRBJ1-6; 9 positions match TRBD1. V was clipped by 8 bases and J by 11 bases; unmatched bases: 7. The V gene's germline CDR1 is MNHEY and CDR2 SMNVEV (reference sequence). There are 13 residues in the CDR3. As DNA, the CDR3 is TGTGCCAGCCACGGGACAGGGTATCCACCCCTCCACTTT. Its protein is CASHGTGYPPLHF.

V usage is TRBV29-1 and J usage is TRBJ1-2; D is perhaps TRBD1 (6 bases). Germline CDR1 is SQVTM and CDR2 is ANQGSEA. Trimming took 4 bases from V and 5 from J, leaving 14 bases between them. The CDR3 is 13 amino acids. DNA for the CDR3: TGCAGCGTTGGAGGGCAAGGGGGATATGGCTACACCTTC. Protein: CSVGGQGGYGYTF.

The chain is built from TRBV9 and TRBJ2-5, with TRBD1 as a possible D gene (6 bases). The CDR3 consists of 14 residues. Deletions cut 1 base from V and 4 bases from J, with 11 bases between. Germline lookup yields CDR1 SGDLS and CDR2 YYNGEE. The CDR3 protein is CASSVRGFRETQYF. The CDR3 DNA follows: TGTGCCAGCAGCGTAAGGGGGTTTAGAGAGACCCAGTACTTC.

The chain uses TRBV5-1 and TRBJ2-6; no reliable D call. V was trimmed by 0 bases and J by 0 bases, leaving 4 bases between them. The CDR3 is made up of 15 amino acids. The V gene's germline CDR1 is SGHRS and CDR2 YFSETQ. The CDR3 sequence is CASSLDSSGANVLTF. The CDR3 DNA follows: TGCGCCAGCAGCTTGGACAGCTCTGGGGCCAACGTCCTGACTTTC.

The chain carries TRBV2 and TRBJ2-3, with 12 bases identical to TRBD2. In germline, CDR1 is SNHLY, CDR2 FYNNEI. V shed 4 bases and J 1 base; nucleotides not matched to a gene: 3. The CDR3 length is 16 residues. CDR3 nucleotides: TGTGCCAGCAGTGGGACTAGCGGGGTTCGCACAGATACGCAGTATTTT. Its protein product is CASSGTSGVRTDTQYF.

The chain carries TRBV7-2 and TRBJ2-3, with D perhaps TRBD1 (7 bases). The CDR3 length is 14 residues. V dropped 0 bases and J dropped 11 bases, with 15 bases sitting between them. Germline CDR1 and CDR2: SGHTA and FQGNSA. CDR3 in amino acids: CASSLARTGGEQYF. Written as DNA, the CDR3 is TGTGCCAGCAGCTTAGCGAGGACAGGAGGGGAGCAGTATTTT.

The chain employs TRBV5-1 and TRBJ1-4, with 9 bases identical to TRBD1. V was clipped by 2 bases and J by 5 bases; unmatched bases: 1. Germline CDR1 SGHRS, CDR2 YFSETQ. This CDR3 spans 14 amino acids. The CDR3 sequence is CASSFGTGNEKLFF. In nucleotides, the CDR3 is TGCGCCAGCAGCTTCGGGACAGGGAATGAAAAACTGTTTTTT.

Worth noting for this clone: This specimen includes other DNA sequences encoding the same CDR3. This chain joins TRBV4-3 and TRBJ1-2; D gene uncertain. Germline V gene sequence: CDR1 LGHNA, CDR2 YSLEER. V lost 0 bases and J 8 bases, leaving 7 bases between the germline ends. The CDR3 sequence is 12 residues long. DNA for the CDR3: TGCGCCAGCAGCCAAGAGGGAGGAGGCTACACCTTC. Translation gives CASSQEGGGYTF.

This chain uses TRBV5-4 with TRBJ2-6; TRBD2 matches 13 bases. Germline CDR1 is SGHNT and CDR2 is YYREEE (reference sequence). The J segment lost 0 bases and the V segment lost 4 bases, leaving 4 bases of the junction unmatched. The CDR3 totals 18 residues. The CDR3 DNA follows: TGTGCCAGCAGCCGACGACTAGCGGGGGGCTCTGGGGCCAACGTCCTGACTTTC. It encodes CASSRRLAGGSGANVLTF.

The rearrangement uses TRBV7-2 and TRBJ2-7; the match to TRBD2 covers 14 bases. The germline gives CDR1 SGHTA, CDR2 FQGNSA. The V gene end was trimmed by 6 bases and the J gene end by 1 base; junction bases not matched to a gene: 2. The CDR3 length is 15 residues. The DNA for the CDR3 is TGTGCCAGCAGGGGGACTAGCGGGGGTTCCTACGAGCAGTACTTC. Its protein product is CASRGTSGGSYEQYF.

The chain joins TRBV19 to TRBJ1-6, with 8 bases that match TRBD1. Per the germline V gene, CDR1 is LNHDA and CDR2 is SQIVND (reference sequence). Trimming at V came to 5 bases and at J to 4 bases, leaving 4 bases not matched to a gene. The CDR3 is 15 residues long. CDR3 sequence reads: CASSGQGGYNSPLHF. CDR3 DNA sequence: TGTGCCAGTAGTGGACAGGGTGGTTATAATTCACCCCTCCACTTT.

This clone has a handful of counts. The V gene is TRBV2, the J gene TRBJ2-3, with TRBD1 matching over 11 bases. The CDR3 consists of 15 residues. Germline V lookup: CDR1 SNHLY, CDR2 FYNNEI. V lost 6 bases and J lost 1; bases outside the gene matches: 3. The DNA for the CDR3 is TGTGCCAGCAGGACGGACAGGGGGCGCACAGATACGCAGTATTTT. Translating it yields CASRTDRGRTDTQYF.

This clone was seen more than once but under ten times. This chain uses TRBV5-1 with TRBJ2-2; D is undetermined. Trimming shortened V by 1 base and J by 6 bases, and 7 bases separated the two germline ends. The CDR3 sequence is 13 residues long. In germline, CDR1 is SGHRS, CDR2 YFSETQ. The CDR3 region has the DNA TGCGCCAGCAGCTTGTTTGAGGCCGGGGAGCTGTTTTTT. This codes for CASSLFEAGELFF.

J is TRBJ2-7 and V is TRBV25-1; 8 bases map to TRBD1. There are 15 residues in the CDR3. V lost 10 bases and J lost 3; bases outside the gene matches: 14. CDR1 and CDR2 from the germline V gene are MGHDK and SYGVNS. The chain's CDR3 is CATTLTQGGRYEQYF. CDR3 in DNA: TGTGCCACCACACTTACACAGGGGGGTCGCTACGAGCAGTACTTC.

The V gene is TRBV14, the J gene TRBJ1-1; D unclear. The CDR3 is made up of 13 amino acids. Trimming removed 0 bases from V and 8 bases from J, with 10 bases in between. The germline gives CDR1 SGHDN, CDR2 FVKESK. CDR3 DNA: TGTGCCAGCAGCCAAGATCCATGGGCCGAAGCTTTCTTT. Protein sequence: CASSQDPWAEAFF.

This chain joins TRBV5-1 and TRBJ1-2; 8 bases align to TRBD1. Germline-derived CDR1 and CDR2 are SGHRS and YFSETQ. The CDR3 is made up of 15 amino acids. V shed 4 bases, J shed 7 bases, and the junction held 12 bases outside the gene matches. The CDR3 DNA reads as TGCGCCAGCAGCCCGCGGACAGGGCGGGATGTTGGCTACACCTTC. Translation: CASSPRTGRDVGYTF.